This T cell receptor beta chain was documented in a study of human T cells and chemical hapten exposure. The CDR3 has 13 amino acids. Deletions cut 7 bases from V and 7 bases from J, with 13 bases between. Germline V gene data show CDR1 as MNHEY and CDR2 as SVGAGI. Using its own MiXCR run on the RACE reads, TCRdb lists one record per CDR3 protein. This sample has about 68,000 distinct CDR3 sequences, with about 10% found just once. Time point of the sample: pre-sensitization, week 0. Treatment denoted: therapeutic diphenylcyclopropenone sensitization with weekly scalp DPC. This clonotype was detected a few times.

The material was whole blood, obtained in connection with sensitization to the hapten diphenylcyclopropenone (DPC). The chain joins TRBV6-5 to TRBJ2-2; D remains unclear. The sequence was collected from a woman in her fifties or sixties with alopecia areata. Some clones in this sample may be carry-over from other donors' samples. The CDR3 DNA reads TGTGCCAGCACCAAAAACGCGGTCGGGGAGCTGTTTTTT. This sequence encodes CASTKNAVGELFF.